This T cell receptor beta chain was retrieved from a study of blood T cell repertoires in COVID-19. Study-level information: Samples came from the United States, Italy and Spain, spanning acute and convalescent COVID-19. The analysed material was cDNA or gDNA that came from T cells, B-cell-depleted T cells, or PBMCs.

In the original analysis: Cell counts per sample came from amplifying reference gene primers. The data were produced by immunoSEQ multiplex PCR, yet TCRdb's version contains in-frame clones alone and is incomplete. The V and J calls and clone size were taken over from that table, and D and trimming were inferred from the DNA. The sample contains 210,000 or so clones, almost 85% of which appear only once. The V segment lost 0 bases and the J segment 15 bases; nucleotides outside the gene matches: 12. Germline-derived CDR1 and CDR2 are SGHDN and FVKESK. The CDR3 spans 15 residues. Sequencing was carried out using peripheral blood. This TCR was sampled from a man aged 50 to 59 with COVID-19, enrolled during active disease. The chain has TRBV14 and TRBJ2-1, with TRBD2 matching 9 bases. For the CDR3, the DNA is TGTGCCAGCAGCCAAGATAGAGGGCTAGCGGGGCCGCCGTTCTTC. It is translated as CASSQDRGLAGPPFF.